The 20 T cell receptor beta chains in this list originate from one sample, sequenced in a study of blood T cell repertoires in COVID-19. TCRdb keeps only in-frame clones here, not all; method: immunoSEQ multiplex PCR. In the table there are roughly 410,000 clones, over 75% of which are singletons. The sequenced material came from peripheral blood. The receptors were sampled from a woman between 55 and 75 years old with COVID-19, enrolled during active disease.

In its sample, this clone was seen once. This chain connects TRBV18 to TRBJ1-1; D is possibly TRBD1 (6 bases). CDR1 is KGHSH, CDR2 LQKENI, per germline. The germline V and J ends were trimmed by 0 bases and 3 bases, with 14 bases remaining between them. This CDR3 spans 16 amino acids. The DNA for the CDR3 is TGTGCCAGCTCACCACCGGCGGGGGCGCGGGACACTGAAGCTTTCTTT. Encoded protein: CASSPPAGARDTEAFF.

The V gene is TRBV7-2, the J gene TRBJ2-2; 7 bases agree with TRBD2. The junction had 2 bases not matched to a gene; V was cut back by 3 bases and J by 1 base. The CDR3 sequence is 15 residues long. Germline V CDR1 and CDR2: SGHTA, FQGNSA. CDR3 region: CASSLQRGNTGELFF. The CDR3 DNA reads TGTGCCAGCAGCTTGCAGCGGGGGAACACCGGGGAGCTGTTTTTT.

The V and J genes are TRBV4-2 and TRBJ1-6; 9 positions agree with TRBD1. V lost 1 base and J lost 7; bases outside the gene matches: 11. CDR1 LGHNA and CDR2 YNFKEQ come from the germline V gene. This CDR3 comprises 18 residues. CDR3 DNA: TGTGCCAGCAGCCAAGGCCTTTGGGGACAGGGTGACAATTCACCCCTCCACTTT. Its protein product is CASSQGLWGQGDNSPLHF.

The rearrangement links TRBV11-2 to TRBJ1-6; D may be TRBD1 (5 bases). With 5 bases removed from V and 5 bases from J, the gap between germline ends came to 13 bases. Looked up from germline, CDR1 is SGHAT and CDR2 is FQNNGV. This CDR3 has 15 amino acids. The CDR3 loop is CASSLADRDNSPLHF. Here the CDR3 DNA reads TGTGCCAGCAGCCTAGCTGACAGAGATAATTCACCCCTCCACTTT.

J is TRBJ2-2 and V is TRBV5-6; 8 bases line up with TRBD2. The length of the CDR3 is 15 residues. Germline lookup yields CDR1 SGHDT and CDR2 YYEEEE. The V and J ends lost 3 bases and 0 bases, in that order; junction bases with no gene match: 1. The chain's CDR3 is CASSSGRANTGELFF. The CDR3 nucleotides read TGTGCCAGCAGCTCCGGGAGGGCGAACACCGGGGAGCTGTTTTTT. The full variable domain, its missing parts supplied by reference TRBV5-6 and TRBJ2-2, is DAGVTQSPTHLIKTRGQQVTLRCSPKSGHDTVSWYQQALGQGPQFIFQYYEEEERQRGNFPDRFSGHQFPNYSSELNVNALLLGDSALYLCASSSGRANTGELFFGEGSRLTVL.

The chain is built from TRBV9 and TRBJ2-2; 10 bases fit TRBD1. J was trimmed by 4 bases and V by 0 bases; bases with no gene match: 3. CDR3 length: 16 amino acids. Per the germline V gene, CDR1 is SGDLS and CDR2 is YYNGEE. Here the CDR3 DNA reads TGTGCCAGCAGCGTAGATGGGACAGGGGTCACCGGGGAGCTGTTTTTT. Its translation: CASSVDGTGVTGELFF.

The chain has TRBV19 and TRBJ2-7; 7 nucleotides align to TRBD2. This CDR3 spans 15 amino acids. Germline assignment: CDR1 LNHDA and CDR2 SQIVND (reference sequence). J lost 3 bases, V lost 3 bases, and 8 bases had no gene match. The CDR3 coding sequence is TGTGCCAGTAGTATGGGGCGGGGGTCATACTACGAGCAGTACTTC. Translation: CASSMGRGSYYEQYF. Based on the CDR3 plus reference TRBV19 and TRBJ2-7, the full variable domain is DGGITQSPKYLFRKEGQNVTLSCEQNLNHDAMYWYRQDPGQGLRLIYYSQIVNDFQKGDIAEGYSVSREKKESFPLTVTSAQKNPTAFYLCASSMGRGSYYEQYFGPGTRLTVT.

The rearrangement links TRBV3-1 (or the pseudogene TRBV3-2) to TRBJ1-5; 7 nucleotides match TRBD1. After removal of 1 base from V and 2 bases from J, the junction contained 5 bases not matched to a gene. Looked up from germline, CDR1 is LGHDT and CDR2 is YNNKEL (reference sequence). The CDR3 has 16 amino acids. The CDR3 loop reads CASSQGVGGGNQPQHF. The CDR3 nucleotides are TGTGCCAGCAGCCAAGGGGTAGGGGGCGGCAATCAGCCCCAGCATTTT.

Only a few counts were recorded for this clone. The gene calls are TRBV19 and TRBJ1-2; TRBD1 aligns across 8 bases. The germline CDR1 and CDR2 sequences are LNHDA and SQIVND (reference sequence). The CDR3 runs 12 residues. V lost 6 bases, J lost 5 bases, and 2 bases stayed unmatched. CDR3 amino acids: CASRDREYGYTF. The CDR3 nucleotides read TGTGCCAGTAGGGACAGGGAATATGGCTACACCTTC.

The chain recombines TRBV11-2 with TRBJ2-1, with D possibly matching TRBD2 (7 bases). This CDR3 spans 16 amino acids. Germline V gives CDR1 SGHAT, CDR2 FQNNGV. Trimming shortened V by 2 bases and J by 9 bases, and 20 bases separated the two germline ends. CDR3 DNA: TGTGCCAGCAGCTTAATCGGAACGGGGGGCCGCAGTGAGCAGTTCTTC. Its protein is CASSLIGTGGRSEQFF.

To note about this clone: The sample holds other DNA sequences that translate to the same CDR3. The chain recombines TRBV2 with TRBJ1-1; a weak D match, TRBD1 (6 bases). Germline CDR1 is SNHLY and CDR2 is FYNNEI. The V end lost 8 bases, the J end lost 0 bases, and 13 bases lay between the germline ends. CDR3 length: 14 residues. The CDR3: CASSLQGMNTEAFF. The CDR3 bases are TGTGCCAGCTCTTTACAGGGCATGAACACTGAAGCTTTCTTT.

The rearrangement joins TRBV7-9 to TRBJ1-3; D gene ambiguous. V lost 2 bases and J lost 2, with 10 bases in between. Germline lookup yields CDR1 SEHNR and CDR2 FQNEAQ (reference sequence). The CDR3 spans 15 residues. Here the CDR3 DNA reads TGTGCCAGCAGCTTACTCACCGGTGCTGGAAACACCATATATTTT. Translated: CASSLLTGAGNTIYF. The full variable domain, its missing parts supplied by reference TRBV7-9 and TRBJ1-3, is DTGVSQNPRHKITKRGQNVTFRCDPISEHNRLYWYRQTLGQGPEFLTYFQNEAQLEKSRLLSDRFSAERPKGSFSTLEIQRTEQGDSAMYLCASSLLTGAGNTIYFGEGSWLTVV.

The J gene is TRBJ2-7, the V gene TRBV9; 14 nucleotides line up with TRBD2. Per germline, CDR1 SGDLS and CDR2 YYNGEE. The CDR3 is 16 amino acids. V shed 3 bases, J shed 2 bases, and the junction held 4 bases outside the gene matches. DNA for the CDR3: TGTGCCAGCAGCGCTCAGACTAGCGGGGGGGCCTACGAGCAGTACTTC. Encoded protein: CASSAQTSGGAYEQYF.

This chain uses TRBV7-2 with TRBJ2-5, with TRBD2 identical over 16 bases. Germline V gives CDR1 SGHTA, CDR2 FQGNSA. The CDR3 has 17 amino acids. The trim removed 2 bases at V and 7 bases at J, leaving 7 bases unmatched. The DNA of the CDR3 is TGTGCCAGCAGCTTACCGGGACTAGCGGGGGGGCAGGGGACCCAGTACTTC. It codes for CASSLPGLAGGQGTQYF.

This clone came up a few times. The CDR3 here is CATSGDRFSGNTIYF. CDR3 DNA sequence: TGTGCCACCTCGGGGGACAGGTTCTCTGGAAACACCATATATTTT. The J gene is TRBJ1-3, the V gene TRBV6-5, with TRBD1 matching over 8 bases. From germline, CDR1 is MNHEY and CDR2 SVGAGI. The CDR3 has 15 amino acids. The J segment lost 0 bases and the V segment lost 10 bases, leaving 8 bases of the junction unmatched.

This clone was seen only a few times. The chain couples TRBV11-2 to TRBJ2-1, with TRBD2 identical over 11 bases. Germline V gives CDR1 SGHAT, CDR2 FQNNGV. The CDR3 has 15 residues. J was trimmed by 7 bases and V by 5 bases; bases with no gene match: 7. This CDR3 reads CASSRSGGEFNEQFF. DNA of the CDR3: TGTGCCAGCAGCCGTAGCGGGGGGGAGTTTAATGAGCAGTTCTTC.

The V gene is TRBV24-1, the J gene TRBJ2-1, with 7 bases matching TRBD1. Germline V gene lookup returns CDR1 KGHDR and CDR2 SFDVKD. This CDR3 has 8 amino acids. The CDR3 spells CPQDRLFF. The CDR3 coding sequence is TGTCCCCAGGACAGGCTTTTCTTC.

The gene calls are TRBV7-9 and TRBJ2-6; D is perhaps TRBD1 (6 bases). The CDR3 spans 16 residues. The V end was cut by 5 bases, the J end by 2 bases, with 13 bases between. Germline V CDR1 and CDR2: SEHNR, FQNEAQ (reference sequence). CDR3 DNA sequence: TGTGCCAGCAGCCGATTCTCAGGGGCTGGGGCCAACGTCCTGACTTTC. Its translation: CASSRFSGAGANVLTF.

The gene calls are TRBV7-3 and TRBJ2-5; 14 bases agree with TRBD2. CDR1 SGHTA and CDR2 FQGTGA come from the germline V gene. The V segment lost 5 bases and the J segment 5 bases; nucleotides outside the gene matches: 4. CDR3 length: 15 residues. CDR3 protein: CASSPRTSGRETQYF. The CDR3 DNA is TGTGCCAGCAGCCCTCGGACTAGCGGGAGGGAGACCCAGTACTTC.

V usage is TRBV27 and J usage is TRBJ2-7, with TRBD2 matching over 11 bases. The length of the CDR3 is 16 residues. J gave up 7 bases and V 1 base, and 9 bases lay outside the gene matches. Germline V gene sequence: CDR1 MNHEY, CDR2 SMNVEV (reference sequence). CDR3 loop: CASSLFPSGGPPEQYF. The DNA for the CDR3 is TGTGCCAGCAGTTTATTCCCTAGCGGGGGGCCGCCGGAGCAGTACTTC.